This T cell receptor (beta chain) is from a study of T cells after posttransplantation cyclophosphamide. Study findings and constraints: Later post-transplant blood repertoires were often dominated by donor CD8+ memory clones.

This clone was seen only once. Its specificity is not known. The germline V gene encodes CDR1 SGHVS and CDR2 FNYEAQ. Trimming cost V 3 bases and J 3 bases; bases outside gene matches: 11. The CDR3 is 17 residues long. Cyclophosphamide on days +3 and +4 followed busulfan-fludarabine conditioning and a marrow graft. Using immunoSEQ multiplex PCR, the repertoire was profiled, and TCRdb retains in-frame clones only, with some absent. The table has thousands of clones, 60% to 80% seen once; the top ten hold more than 45%. The sequenced sample was CD8+ T cells sorted from PBMCs, obtained 950 to 1,200 days after allogeneic stem cell transplant with posttransplant cyclophosphamide. The chain has TRBV7-6 and TRBJ2-5; 9 positions agree with TRBD2. The sequence was obtained from a female patient aged 40-50 years who received an allogeneic stem cell transplant from a related donor, was CMV-positive, and had no GVHD. Part of the T cell pool may stem from the graft donor. The CDR3 protein is CASSLDLAGGAKETQYF. The CDR3 DNA sequence: TGTGCCAGCAGCTTGGACCTTGCGGGGGGGGCCAAAGAGACCCAGTACTTC.